This T cell receptor (beta chain) originates from a study of patients and donors after allogeneic stem cell transplantation. This clonotype was detected only once. In germline, CDR1 is SGHVS, CDR2 FNYEAQ. Trimming shortened V by 4 bases and J by 5 bases, and 8 bases separated the two germline ends. The CDR3 spans 13 residues. MiXCR, run by TCRdb on the RT-PCR reads, gives a single entry per CDR3 protein. The table lists approximately 21,000 distinct CDR3 sequences, about 30% of them singletons. The material sequenced was blood, either unsorted or a sorted T cell fraction (not recorded which). The receptor comes from a human donor who was either an allogeneic HSCT recipient or a stem cell or donor lymphocyte infusion donor (not recorded which). It is not recorded whose cells these are; they may come from a transplant donor. The genes are TRBV7-6 and TRBJ2-2; D is ambiguous. CDR3 DNA: TGTGCCAGCAGCTCTATTGGAACCGGGGAGCTGTTTTTT. It specifies CASSSIGTGELFF.